Following are 7 T cell receptor beta chains from one sample sequenced in a study of T cell changes during pregnancy in multiple sclerosis. Measured with immunoSEQ multiplex PCR; TCRdb has only the in-frame clones, and not every one. The table lists 70,000 or so clones, 85% to 95% of them singletons. The sample was CD4+ T cells from peripheral blood mononuclear cells, taken before pregnancy. Receptor source: a female donor with multiple sclerosis, enrolled in a pregnancy study.

The gene calls are TRBV18 and TRBJ1-2, with D uncertain. There are 14 residues in the CDR3. Germline V lookup: CDR1 KGHSH, CDR2 LQKENI. Trimming removed 2 bases at V and 4 bases at J, with 11 bases between. The CDR3: CASSPEGLGYGYTF. The CDR3 coding sequence is TGTGCCAGCTCACCAGAGGGTCTCGGCTATGGCTACACCTTC.

This rearrangement joins TRBV5-1 to TRBJ2-7; a possible D gene is TRBD1 (5 bases). CDR3 length: 13 residues. The germline CDR1 and CDR2 sequences are SGHRS and YFSETQ. Deletions cut 4 bases from V and 2 bases from J, with 10 bases between. CDR3 nucleotides: TGCGCCAGCAGCCCCGTGACAGCCTACGAGCAGTACTTC. Amino acids: CASSPVTAYEQYF.

This chain connects TRBV11-2 to TRBJ1-5, with D perhaps matching TRBD1 (6 bases). Germline loops: CDR1 SGHAT, CDR2 FQNNGV. Deletions cut 4 bases from V and 7 bases from J, with 17 bases between. The CDR3 runs 15 residues. CDR3 bases: TGTGCCAGCAGCTCGCTCGGGGGGGCCGGACAGCCCCAGCATTTT. Protein: CASSSLGGAGQPQHF.

This chain connects TRBV19 to TRBJ2-7; D may be TRBD2 (6 bases). Germline V gene lookup returns CDR1 LNHDA and CDR2 SQIVND (reference sequence). The CDR3 sequence is 13 residues long. With 3 bases removed from V and 2 bases from J, the gap between germline ends came to 8 bases. In nucleotides, the CDR3 is TGTGCCAGTAGTATTAGCGGTCCCTACGAGCAGTACTTC. This encodes CASSISGPYEQYF.

This clone is a singleton in its sample. The genes are TRBV10-3 and TRBJ2-3; the match to TRBD2 covers 10 bases. There are 15 residues in the CDR3. Germline assignment: CDR1 ENHRY and CDR2 SYGVKD. V was clipped by 6 bases and J by 0 bases; unmatched bases: 3. The CDR3: CAIREGLASTDTQYF. The CDR3 DNA reads TGTGCCATCAGGGAGGGACTAGCGAGCACAGATACGCAGTATTTT.

V gene TRBV9 combines with J gene TRBJ1-5; maybe TRBD1 (6 bases). The CDR3 runs to 14 residues. The germline gives CDR1 SGDLS, CDR2 YYNGEE. Trimming shortened V by 4 bases and J by 7 bases, and 15 bases separated the two germline ends. This CDR3 reads CASSPRGGDQPQHF. In DNA, the CDR3 is TGTGCCAGCAGCCCCCGCGGGGGCGACCAGCCCCAGCATTTT. The whole variable domain, remainder taken from reference TRBV9 and TRBJ1-5, is DSGVTQTPKHLITATGQRVTLRCSPRSGDLSVYWYQQSLDQGLQFLIQYYNGEERAKGNILERFSAQQFPDLHSELNLSSLELGDSALYFCASSPRGGDQPQHFGDGTRLSIL.

The chain recombines TRBV18 with TRBJ2-7, with 7 positions matching TRBD1. With 4 bases clipped from V and 0 bases from J, the junction kept 6 bases outside the gene matches. The germline V gene encodes CDR1 KGHSH and CDR2 LQKENI. The CDR3 is 15 residues long. The CDR3 sequence is CASSHFRDSSYEQYF. In DNA, the CDR3 is TGTGCCAGCTCACACTTCCGGGACAGCTCCTACGAGCAGTACTTC.